Below, 7 T cell receptor beta chains from the same sample are listed, as sequenced in a study of cytomegalovirus exposure and HLA in healthy donors. Primers for the PCR totalled 60 Vbeta and 13 Jbeta. Here immunoSEQ multiplex PCR was the method, and the copy in TCRdb shows in-frame clones only, minus some. The profile covers around 130,000 clones, with around 85% appearing a single time and 6% to 8% taken by the ten largest. The sample comprised PBMCs. The receptor source for this set is a woman in her 30s in good health and CMV-seropositive.

The chain carries TRBV4-1 and TRBJ1-1; tentatively, D is TRBD1 (6 bases). CDR1 and CDR2 (germline): MGHRA, YSYEKL. The CDR3 sequence is 14 residues long. V was shortened by 4 bases and J by 0 bases, with 9 bases between the two germline ends. The CDR3 region is CASSLQGLNTEAFF. The CDR3 region has the DNA TGCGCCAGCAGCCTACAGGGATTGAACACTGAAGCTTTCTTT.

The rearrangement joins TRBV14 to TRBJ1-2, with D maybe TRBD1 (5 bases). Trimming took off 2 bases at V and 3 bases at J, with 19 bases between the two ends. CDR1 and CDR2 (germline): SGHDN, FVKESK. The CDR3 contains 17 residues. CDR3 DNA sequence: TGTGCCAGCAGCCAAAGATGGGGGGAGGGATTCGACTATGGCTACACCTTC. This encodes CASSQRWGEGFDYGYTF. Filled out from reference TRBV14 and TRBJ1-2, the complete variable domain reads EAGVTQFPSHSVIEKGQTVTLRCDPISGHDNLYWYRRVMGKEIKFLLHFVKESKQDESGMPNNRFLAERTGGTYSTLKVQPAELEDSGVYFCASSQRWGEGFDYGYTFGSGTRLTVV.

This chain links TRBV14 with TRBJ2-1; 8 bases fit TRBD2. This CDR3 contains 11 residues. Germline V gene lookup returns CDR1 SGHDN and CDR2 FVKESK. V lost 4 bases to trimming and J lost 14 bases; unmatched junction nucleotides: 4. The CDR3 protein is CASSPGLVEFF. The CDR3 DNA reads as TGTGCCAGCAGCCCGGGACTAGTGGAGTTCTTC.

This chain uses TRBV6-5 with TRBJ1-4; D is ambiguous. The CDR3 is made up of 14 amino acids. Germline CDR1 and CDR2: MNHEY and SVGAGI. V shed 2 bases and J shed 3 bases, with 7 bases lying between them. CDR3 residues: CASSYARANEKLFF. The DNA for the CDR3 is TGTGCCAGCAGTTACGCGAGGGCTAATGAAAAACTGTTTTTT.

The CDR3 DNA is TGTGCCAGCAGTGCGAGGACTACGAGCTCCTACGAGCAGTACTTC. It yields the protein CASSARTTSSYEQYF. The chain employs TRBV6-1 and TRBJ2-5; maybe TRBD2 (6 bases). The DNA end is a closer match to TRBJ2-7, so the J assignment may be wrong. CDR3 size: 15 residues. Per germline, CDR1 MNHNS and CDR2 SASEGT.

The V and J genes are TRBV27 and TRBJ2-7; 11 bases line up with TRBD1. The CDR3 covers 15 residues. The V and J ends lost 3 bases and 6 bases, in that order; junction bases with no gene match: 7. Germline CDR1 and CDR2: MNHEY and SMNVEV (reference sequence). The CDR3 reads CASSFVGQGVSEQYF. DNA of the CDR3: TGTGCCAGCAGTTTCGTGGGACAGGGGGTGTCCGAGCAGTACTTC.

The chain combines TRBV10-3 with TRBJ2-5; TRBD2 is a possible D gene (5 bases). The CDR3 extends over 17 amino acids. V was shortened by 0 bases and J by 1 base, with 15 bases between the two germline ends. Looked up from germline, CDR1 is ENHRY and CDR2 is SYGVKD. The CDR3 sequence is CAISESGLIGLQETQYF. The CDR3 nucleotides read TGTGCCATCAGTGAGTCGGGCCTTATTGGACTCCAAGAGACCCAGTACTTC.